These T cell receptor beta chains were read from a single sample in a study of shared clonotypes between healthy human individuals. Measured with immunoSEQ multiplex PCR; TCRdb has only the in-frame clones, and not every one. The table lists under 600,000 clones, nearly 98% of them singletons. Sequencing was performed on naive CD8+ T cells sorted from blood. Every receptor here comes from a man aged 25-40 years in good health. The CDR3 runs from the conserved cysteine through the conserved F or W. The D gene is left open where the match is weak. Only some rows state a clone size, as once, few, many or a class for expanded clones.

-	-	TRBV29-1	TRBJ2-1	CSVEGTSYNEQFF	TGCAGCGTTGAGGGGACATCCTACAATGAGCAGTTCTTC
-	-	TRBV7-3	TRBJ1-4	CASSAPARGNEKLFF	TGTGCCAGCAGCGCCCCCGCCAGGGGTAATGAAAAACTGTTTTTT
-	-	TRBV6-6	TRBJ1-1	CATSSGGGTEAFF	TGTGCCACCTCCAGCGGGGGAGGCACTGAAGCTTTCTTT
TRBD1	-	TRBV28	TRBJ2-3	CASSLIGTGRAPDTQYF	TGTGCCAGCAGTTTAATAGGGACAGGGCGAGCCCCAGATACGCAGTATTTT
TRBD2	once	TRBV6-9	TRBJ2-7	CASSSRTGRLAGDSEQYF	TGTGCCAGCAGTTCACGGACAGGTAGACTAGCGGGAGATAGCGAGCAGTACTTC
TRBD1	-	TRBV5-4	TRBJ1-4	CASSPDRFSNEKLFF	TGTGCCAGCAGCCCGGACAGGTTTTCTAATGAAAAACTGTTTTTT
-	-	TRBV2	TRBJ1-2	CASSDGGGYTF	TGTGCCAGCAGTGATGGAGGTGGCTACACCTTC
-	-	TRBV7-9	TRBJ1-2	CASSSNPLRGYTF	TGTGCCAGCAGCTCAAATCCCTTGCGCGGCTACACCTTC
-	-	TRBV27	TRBJ1-2	CASSLGGGLRGYTF	TGTGCCAGCAGTTTGGGTGGGGGCTTGCGTGGCTACACCTTC
TRBD1	-	TRBV29-1	TRBJ2-1	CSATGTGVCGANNEQFF	TGCAGCGCTACCGGGACAGGGGTTTGTGGGGCTAACAATGAGCAGTTCTTC